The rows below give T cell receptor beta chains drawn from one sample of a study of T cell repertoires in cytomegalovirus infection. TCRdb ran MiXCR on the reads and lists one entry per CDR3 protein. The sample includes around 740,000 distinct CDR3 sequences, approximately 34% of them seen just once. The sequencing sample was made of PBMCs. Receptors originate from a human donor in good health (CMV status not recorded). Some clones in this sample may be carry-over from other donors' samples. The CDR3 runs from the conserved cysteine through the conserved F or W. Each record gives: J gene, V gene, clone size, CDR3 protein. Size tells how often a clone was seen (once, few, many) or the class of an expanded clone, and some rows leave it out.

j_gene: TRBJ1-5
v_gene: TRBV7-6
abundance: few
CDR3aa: CASSPQPNSYSNQPQHF

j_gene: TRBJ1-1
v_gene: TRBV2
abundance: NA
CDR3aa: CASSELQKNTEAFF

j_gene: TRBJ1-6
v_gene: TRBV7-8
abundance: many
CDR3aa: CASSLGRYNSPLHF

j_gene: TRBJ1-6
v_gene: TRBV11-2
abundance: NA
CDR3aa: CASTLAGGYNSPLHF

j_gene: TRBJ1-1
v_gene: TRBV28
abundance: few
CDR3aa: CASSPTGPHTEAFF

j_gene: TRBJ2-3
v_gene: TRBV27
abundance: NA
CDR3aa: CASSLYNRGDADTQYF

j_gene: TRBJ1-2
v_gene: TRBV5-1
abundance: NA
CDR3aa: CASSLGLQGQTNYGYTF

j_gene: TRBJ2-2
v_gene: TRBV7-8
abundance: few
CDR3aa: CASSLGHAFRSGELFF

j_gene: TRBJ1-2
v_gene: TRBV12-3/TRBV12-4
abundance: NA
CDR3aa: CAVSGGGLGYTF

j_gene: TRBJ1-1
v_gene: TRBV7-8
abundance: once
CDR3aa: CASEGGAESFF

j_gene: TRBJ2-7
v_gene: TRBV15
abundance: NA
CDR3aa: CATSRHYLGLAGGNF

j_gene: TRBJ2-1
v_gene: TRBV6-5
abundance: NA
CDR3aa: CAIRTSGRGSGEQFF

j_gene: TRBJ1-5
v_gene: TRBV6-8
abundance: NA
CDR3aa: CASKVSPGNSNQPQHF

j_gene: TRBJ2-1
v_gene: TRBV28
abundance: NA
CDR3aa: CASSFGRGYNEQFF

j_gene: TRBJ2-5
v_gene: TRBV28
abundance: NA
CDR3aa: CASSFFGLAGMETQYF

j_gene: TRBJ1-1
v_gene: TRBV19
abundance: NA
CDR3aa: CASRDVTGGVTEAFF

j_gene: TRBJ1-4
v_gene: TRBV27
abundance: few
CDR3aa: CASSFGQRNEKLFF

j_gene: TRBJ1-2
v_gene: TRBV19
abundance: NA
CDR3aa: CASSSSPSLYGYTF

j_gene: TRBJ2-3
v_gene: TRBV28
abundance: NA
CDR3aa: CASSFLFQGLAGGTSTDTQYF

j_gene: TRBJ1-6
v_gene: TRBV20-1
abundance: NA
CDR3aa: CSARRRNSPLHF

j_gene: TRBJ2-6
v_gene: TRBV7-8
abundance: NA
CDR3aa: CASSLSNLLAGANVLTF

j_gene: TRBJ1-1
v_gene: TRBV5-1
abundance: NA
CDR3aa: CASSTGNTGVEAFF

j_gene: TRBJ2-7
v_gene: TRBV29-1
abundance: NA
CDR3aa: CSVAREDHREQYF

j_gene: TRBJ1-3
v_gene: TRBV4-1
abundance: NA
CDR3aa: CASSQEQDTIYF

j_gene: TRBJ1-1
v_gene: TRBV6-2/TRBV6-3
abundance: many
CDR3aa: CASSHPGQVKAFF

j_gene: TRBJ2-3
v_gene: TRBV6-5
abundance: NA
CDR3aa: CASSYAGGNTDTQYF

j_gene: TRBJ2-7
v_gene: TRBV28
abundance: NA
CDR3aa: CASSLMGWNEQYF

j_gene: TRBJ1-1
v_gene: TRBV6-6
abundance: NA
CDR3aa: CASRAWASNTEAFF

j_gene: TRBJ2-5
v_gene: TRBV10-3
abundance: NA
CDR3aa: CAISEPNPLNPFQETQYF

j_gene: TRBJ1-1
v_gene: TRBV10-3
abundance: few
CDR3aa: CAISEGVTEAFF

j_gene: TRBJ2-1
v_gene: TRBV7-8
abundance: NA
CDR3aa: CASSLSLSYNEQFF

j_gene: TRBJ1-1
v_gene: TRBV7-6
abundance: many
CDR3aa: CASSLDRATFAFF

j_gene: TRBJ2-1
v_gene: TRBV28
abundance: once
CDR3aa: CASSFDSVDNEQFF

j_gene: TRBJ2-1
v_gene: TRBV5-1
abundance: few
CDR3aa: CASSGEGLAGGRYNEQFF

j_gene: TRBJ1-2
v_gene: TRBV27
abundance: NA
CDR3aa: CASSRPQGGGYTF

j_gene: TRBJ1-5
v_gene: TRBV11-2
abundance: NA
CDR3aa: CASSLGTGNYHSNQPQHF

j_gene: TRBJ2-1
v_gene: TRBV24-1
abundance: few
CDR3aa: CATSGSGGRSEQFF

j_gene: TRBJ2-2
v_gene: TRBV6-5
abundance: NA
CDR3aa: CASSRGGGGNTGELFF

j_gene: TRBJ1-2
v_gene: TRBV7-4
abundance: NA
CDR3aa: CASSPRGLSPFGYGYIF

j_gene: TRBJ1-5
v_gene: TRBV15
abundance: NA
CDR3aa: CATRRSQGNQPQHF

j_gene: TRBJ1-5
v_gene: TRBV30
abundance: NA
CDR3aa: CAWSVGTLNQPQHF

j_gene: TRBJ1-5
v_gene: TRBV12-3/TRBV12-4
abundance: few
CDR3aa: CASKGTGGGNQPQHF

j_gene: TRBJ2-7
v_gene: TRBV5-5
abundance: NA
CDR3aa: CASSSRWTGGGEQYF

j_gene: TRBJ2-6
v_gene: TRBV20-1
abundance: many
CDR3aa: CSARASGQGAGANVLTF

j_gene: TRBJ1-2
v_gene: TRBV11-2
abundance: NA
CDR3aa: CASSLDRVPLGYTF

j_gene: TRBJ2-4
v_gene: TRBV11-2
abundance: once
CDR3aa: CASSSPGLLIQYF

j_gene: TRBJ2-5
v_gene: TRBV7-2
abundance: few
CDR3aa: CASSLGAVGGAGETQYF

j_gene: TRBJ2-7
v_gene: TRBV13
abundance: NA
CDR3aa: CASSLGLQGAEEQYF

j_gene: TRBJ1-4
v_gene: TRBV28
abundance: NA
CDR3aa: CDSSLYNRASEKLFF

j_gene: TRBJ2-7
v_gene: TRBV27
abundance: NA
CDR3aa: CATGYHSYEQYF

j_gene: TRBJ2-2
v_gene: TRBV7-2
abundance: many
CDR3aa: CASSLGQGGTGELFF

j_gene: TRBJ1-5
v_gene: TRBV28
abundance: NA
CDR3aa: CASNLGGIGNQPQHF

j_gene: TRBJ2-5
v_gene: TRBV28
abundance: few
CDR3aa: CASSLLGRVRF

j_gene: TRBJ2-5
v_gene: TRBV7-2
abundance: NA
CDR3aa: CASSGGTPWTQYF

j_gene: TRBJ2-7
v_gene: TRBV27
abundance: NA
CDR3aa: CASLHKPDEQGWPYEQYF

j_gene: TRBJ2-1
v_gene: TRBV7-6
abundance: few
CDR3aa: CASSLAGGKDEQFF